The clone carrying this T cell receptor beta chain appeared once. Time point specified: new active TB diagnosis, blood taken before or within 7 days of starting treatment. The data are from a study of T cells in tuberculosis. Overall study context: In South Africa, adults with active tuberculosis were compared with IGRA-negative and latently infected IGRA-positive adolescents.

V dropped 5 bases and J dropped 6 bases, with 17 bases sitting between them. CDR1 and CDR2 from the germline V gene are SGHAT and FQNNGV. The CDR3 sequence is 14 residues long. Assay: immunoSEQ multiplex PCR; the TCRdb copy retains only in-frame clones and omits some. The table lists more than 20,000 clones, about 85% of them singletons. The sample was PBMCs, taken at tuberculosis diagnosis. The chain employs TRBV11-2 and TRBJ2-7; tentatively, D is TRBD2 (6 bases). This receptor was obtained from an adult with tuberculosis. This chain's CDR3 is CASSPGAGFPEQYF. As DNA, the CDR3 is TGTGCCAGCAGCCCCGGGGCGGGATTTCCCGAGCAGTACTTC.